These 4 T cell receptor beta chains came from one sample sequenced in a study of PD-1 blockade in classical Hodgkin lymphoma. The sample's time point: cycle 4 day 1 (C4D1), after 6 weeks of nivolumab. Every one of the patients relapsed after autologous stem cell transplantation (brentuximab vedotin exposure was variable). Thawed PBMCs yielded CD4+ T cells through magnetic negative selection. Data came from immunoSEQ multiplex PCR; TCRdb stores just in-frame clones and leaves some out. The data hold around 9,600 clones, with roughly 80% observed a single time. The specimen comprised CD4+ T cells from blood, sampled before the fourth cycle of nivolumab. The source of these receptors is a human donor with classical Hodgkin lymphoma.

This clone showed up just a few times. The genes are TRBV4-2 and TRBJ1-5, with 9 nucleotides matching TRBD1. This CDR3 region has 18 residues. The V segment lost 1 base and the J segment 3 bases; nucleotides outside the gene matches: 10. Germline CDR1 LGHNA, CDR2 YNFKEQ. CDR3 coding DNA: TGTGCCAGCAGCCAAGGGTCCGAGGGACAGGGTGCCAATCAGCCCCAGCATTTT. Its protein product is CASSQGSEGQGANQPQHF.

The rearrangement joins TRBV7-6 to TRBJ2-5; tentative D call: TRBD1 (6 bases). The CDR3 totals 13 residues. CDR1 SGHVS and CDR2 FNYEAQ come from the germline V gene. V dropped 5 bases and J dropped 9 bases, with 16 bases sitting between them. The CDR3 DNA reads as TGTGCCAGCAGCCCACAGGGATATCTCGCCCAGTACTTC. Translated, it gives CASSPQGYLAQYF.

The rearrangement joins TRBV5-1 to TRBJ2-6; no clear D. Germline V gene lookup returns CDR1 SGHRS and CDR2 YFSETQ. Trimming removed 2 bases at V and 0 bases at J, with 15 bases between. The CDR3 totals 18 residues. Written as DNA, the CDR3 is TGCGCCAGCAGCTTACAAGGCCACGCTGTCTCTGGGGCCAACGTCCTGACTTTC. Protein: CASSLQGHAVSGANVLTF.

The chain links TRBV7-2 to TRBJ2-3; D perhaps matches TRBD2 (6 bases). The CDR3 runs to 14 residues. Trimming cost V 5 bases and J 0 bases, with 9 bases left between them. Germline loops: CDR1 SGHTA, CDR2 FQGNSA. The CDR3 nucleotides are TGTGCCAGCAGCCCGGGACTTAGCACAGATACGCAGTATTTT. Translation: CASSPGLSTDTQYF.